A selection of T cell receptor beta chains follows, all from one sample in a study of PD-1 blockade in classical Hodgkin lymphoma. The data were produced by immunoSEQ multiplex PCR, yet TCRdb's version contains in-frame clones alone and is incomplete. This table holds 45,000 to 65,000 clones, around 78% found once. Source: peripheral blood mononuclear cells (PBMCs), taken before the second cycle of nivolumab. The receptors originated from a human donor with classical Hodgkin lymphoma. The CDR3 runs from the conserved cysteine through the conserved F or W. A D gene is named only where the DNA matches it firmly. Size values are once, few and many counts, or a class for expanded clones, and some rows have none.

length,D,size,J,V,CDR3,DNA
12,.,.,TRBJ2-1,TRBV18,CASSPPLGAKFF,TGTGCCAGCTCACCACCATTGGGAGCAAAGTTCTTC
14,.,.,TRBJ2-2,TRBV10-3,CAISRGSSTGELFF,TGTGCCATCTCCCGGGGGAGTAGTACCGGGGAGCTGTTTTTT
11,.,.,TRBJ1-1,TRBV7-2,CASSLRARAFF,TGTGCCAGCAGCTTAAGGGCGCGAGCTTTCTTT
15,.,.,TRBJ2-1,TRBV19,CASTDSAAPHNEQFF,TGTGCCAGTACCGATAGCGCCGCACCCCACAATGAGCAGTTCTTC
18,.,.,TRBJ1-1,TRBV30,CAWSLGRTPRGVYTEAFF,TGTGCCTGGAGTCTAGGGCGCACCCCGAGGGGGGTATACACTGAAGCTTTCTTT
9,.,few,TRBJ2-7,TRBV27,CARRYEQYF,TGTGCCAGGCGATACGAGCAGTACTTC
15,TRBD2,.,TRBJ2-7,TRBV6-5,CASTNRVAGAYEQYF,TGTGCCAGCACCAACCGGGTAGCGGGGGCCTACGAGCAGTACTTC
16,.,.,TRBJ1-3,TRBV30,CAWSVWGTISGNTIYF,TGTGCCTGGAGTGTATGGGGGACCATCTCTGGAAACACCATATATTTT
14,.,.,TRBJ1-4,TRBV7-9,CASTFASTNEKLFF,TGTGCCAGCACCTTTGCCTCAACTAATGAAAAACTGTTTTTT
16,.,.,TRBJ1-3,TRBV28,CASSQQGGGSGNTIYF,TGTGCCAGCAGTCAACAGGGAGGGGGCTCTGGAAACACCATATATTTT
14,.,few,TRBJ1-2,TRBV4-3,CASSQVGQNYGYTF,TGCGCCAGCAGCCAAGTTGGGCAGAACTATGGCTACACCTTC
14,.,.,TRBJ1-5,TRBV28,CASSSGGGNQPQHF,TGTGCCAGCAGCTCGGGCGGGGGGAATCAGCCCCAGCATTTT
16,TRBD2,.,TRBJ2-1,TRBV11-2,CASSPGTSVSYNEQFF,TGTGCCAGCAGCCCGGGGACTAGCGTTTCCTACAATGAGCAGTTCTTC
14,.,.,TRBJ1-2,TRBV25-1,CASSEYGINYGYTF,TGTGCCAGCAGTGAATACGGAATAAACTATGGCTACACCTTC
14,TRBD1,.,TRBJ2-7,TRBV7-2,CASSLNRGSYEQYF,TGTGCCAGCAGCTTAAACAGGGGGTCCTACGAGCAGTACTTC
14,.,medium-sized,TRBJ2-2,TRBV30,CAWRWGPNTGELFF,TGTGCCTGGAGATGGGGCCCGAACACCGGGGAGCTGTTTTTT
14,.,once,TRBJ1-1,TRBV6-5,CASSFIGENTEAFF,TGTGCCAGCAGTTTCATAGGCGAGAACACTGAAGCTTTCTTT
16,TRBD2,.,TRBJ2-1,TRBV9,CASSVEASGGYNEQFF,TGTGCCAGCAGCGTAGAGGCTAGCGGGGGATACAATGAGCAGTTCTTC
18,TRBD1,.,TRBJ2-4,TRBV19,CASSTDLRTGDPKNIQYF,TGTGCCAGTAGTACCGACCTAAGGACAGGGGACCCCAAAAACATTCAGTACTTC
12,.,.,TRBJ1-2,TRBV25-1,CASSVWGDGYTF,TGTGCCAGCAGTGTCTGGGGGGATGGCTACACCTTC
15,.,.,TRBJ2-7,TRBV2,CASTEWTVGTYEQYF,TGTGCCAGCACAGAATGGACGGTGGGTACCTACGAGCAGTACTTC
15,.,.,TRBJ1-2,TRBV6-4,CASRRDMGSNYGYTF,TGTGCCAGCAGAAGGGACATGGGAAGTAACTATGGCTACACCTTC
16,TRBD1,.,TRBJ1-3,TRBV6-1,CASSGRDSVSGNTIYF,TGTGCCAGCAGTGGGCGGGACAGCGTCTCTGGAAACACCATATATTTT
14,TRBD1,.,TRBJ2-7,TRBV6-5,CASSYSGQGDEQYF,TGTGCCAGCAGTTACTCCGGACAGGGGGACGAGCAGTACTTC
15,.,.,TRBJ2-7,TRBV28,CASSLLGVLDYEQYF,TGTGCCAGCAGTTTATTGGGGGTTCTTGACTACGAGCAGTACTTC
15,TRBD1,.,TRBJ2-1,TRBV7-6,CASSPGQGKGNEQFF,TGTGCCAGCAGCCCGGGACAGGGAAAGGGAAATGAGCAGTTCTTC
14,.,.,TRBJ2-5,TRBV9,CASSPPAAQETQYF,TGTGCCAGCAGCCCGCCGGCAGCCCAAGAGACCCAGTACTTC
16,.,.,TRBJ2-1,TRBV5-5,CASSLVPQEPVNEQFF,TGTGCCAGCAGCTTGGTCCCACAGGAACCCGTGAATGAGCAGTTCTTC
11,.,few,TRBJ2-5,TRBV5-1,CASSFGETQYF,TGCGCCAGCAGCTTTGGGGAGACCCAGTACTTC
14,TRBD1,.,TRBJ2-5,TRBV30,CAWRGQGASETQYF,TGTGCCTGGAGAGGACAGGGGGCTTCAGAGACCCAGTACTTC
13,.,.,TRBJ2-7,TRBV6-5,CASTDSLSYEQYF,TGTGCCAGCACCGACAGTCTCTCCTACGAGCAGTACTTC
12,.,.,TRBJ2-5,TRBV2,CASRPQGETQYF,TGTGCCAGCAGACCCCAGGGGGAGACCCAGTACTTC
12,.,few,TRBJ2-3,TRBV18,CATRGSTDTQYF,TGTGCCACCCGAGGGAGCACAGATACGCAGTATTTT
16,TRBD1,.,TRBJ2-1,TRBV6-5,CASSYYQTGPYNEQFF,TGTGCCAGCAGTTACTACCAGACAGGGCCCTACAATGAGCAGTTCTTC
14,.,few,TRBJ1-5,TRBV28,CASSSSWGGQPQHF,TGTGCCAGTTCTTCATCCTGGGGGGGTCAGCCCCAGCATTTT
17,.,once,TRBJ1-3,TRBV4-1,CASSQASPGATGNTIYF,TGCGCCAGCAGCCAAGCTTCACCTGGGGCGACTGGAAACACCATATATTTT